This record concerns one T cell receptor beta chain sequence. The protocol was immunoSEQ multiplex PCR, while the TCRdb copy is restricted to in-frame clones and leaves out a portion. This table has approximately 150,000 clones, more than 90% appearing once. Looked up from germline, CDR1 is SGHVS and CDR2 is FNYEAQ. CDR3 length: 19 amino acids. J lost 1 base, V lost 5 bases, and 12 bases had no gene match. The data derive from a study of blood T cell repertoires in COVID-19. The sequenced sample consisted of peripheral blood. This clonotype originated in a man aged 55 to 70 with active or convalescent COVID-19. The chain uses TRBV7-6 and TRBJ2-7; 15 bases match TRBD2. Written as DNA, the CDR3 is TGTGCCAGCAGCCCCCGGACTAGCGGGGGGGCCCGAGGGTCCTACGAGCAGTACTTC. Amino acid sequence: CASSPRTSGGARGSYEQYF. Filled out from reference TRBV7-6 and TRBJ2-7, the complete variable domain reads GAGVSQSPRYKVTKRGQDVALRCDPISGHVSLYWYRQALGQGPEFLTYFNYEAQQDKSGLPNDRFSAERPEGSISTLTIQRTEQRDSAMYRCASSPRTSGGARGSYEQYFGPGTRLTVT.